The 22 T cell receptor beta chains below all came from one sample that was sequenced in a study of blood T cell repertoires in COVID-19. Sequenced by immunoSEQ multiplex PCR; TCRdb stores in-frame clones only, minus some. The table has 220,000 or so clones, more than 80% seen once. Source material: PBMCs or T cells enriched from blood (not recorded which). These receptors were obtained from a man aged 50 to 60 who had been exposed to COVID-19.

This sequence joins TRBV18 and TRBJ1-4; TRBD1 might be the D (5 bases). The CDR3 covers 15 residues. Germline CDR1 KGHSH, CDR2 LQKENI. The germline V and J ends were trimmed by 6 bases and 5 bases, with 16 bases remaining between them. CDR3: CASSRLQGPNEKLFF. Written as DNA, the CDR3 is TGTGCCAGCTCCCGGCTGCAGGGCCCGAATGAAAAACTGTTTTTT.

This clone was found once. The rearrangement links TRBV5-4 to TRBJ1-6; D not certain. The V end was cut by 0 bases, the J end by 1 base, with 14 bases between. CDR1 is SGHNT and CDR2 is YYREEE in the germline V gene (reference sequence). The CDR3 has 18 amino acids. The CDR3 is CASSLGMEGRSYNSPLHF. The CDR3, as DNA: TGTGCCAGCAGCTTGGGCATGGAGGGAAGGTCCTATAATTCACCCCTCCACTTT.

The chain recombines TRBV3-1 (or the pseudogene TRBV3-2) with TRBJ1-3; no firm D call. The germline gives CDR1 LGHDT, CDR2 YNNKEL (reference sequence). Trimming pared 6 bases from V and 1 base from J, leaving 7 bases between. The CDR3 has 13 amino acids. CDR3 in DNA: TGTGCCAGCAGACCGGTTTCTGGAAACACCATATATTTT. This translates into CASRPVSGNTIYF.

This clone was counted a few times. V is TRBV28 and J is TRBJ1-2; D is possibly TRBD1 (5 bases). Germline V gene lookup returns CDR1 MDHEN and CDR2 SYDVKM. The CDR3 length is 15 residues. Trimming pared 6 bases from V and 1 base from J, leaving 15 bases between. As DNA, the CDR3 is TGTGCCAGCAGCCTACCTCGGGGGAGTAACTATGGCTACACCTTC. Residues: CASSLPRGSNYGYTF.

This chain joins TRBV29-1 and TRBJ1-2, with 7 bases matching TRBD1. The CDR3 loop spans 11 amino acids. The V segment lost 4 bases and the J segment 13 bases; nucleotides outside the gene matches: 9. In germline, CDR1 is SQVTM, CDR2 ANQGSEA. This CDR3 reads CSVGWTGSSTF. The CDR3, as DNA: TGCAGCGTTGGGTGGACAGGCTCCTCCACCTTC. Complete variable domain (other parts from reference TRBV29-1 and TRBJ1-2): SAVISQKPSRDICQRGTSLTIQCQVDSQVTMMFWYRQQPGQSLTLIATANQGSEATYESGFVIDKFPISRPNLTFSTLTVSNMSPEDSSIYLCSVGWTGSSTFGSGTRLTVV.

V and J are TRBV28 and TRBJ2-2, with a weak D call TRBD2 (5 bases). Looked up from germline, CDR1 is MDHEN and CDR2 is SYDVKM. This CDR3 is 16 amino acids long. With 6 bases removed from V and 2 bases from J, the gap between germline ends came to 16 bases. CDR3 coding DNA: TGTGCCAGCAGCGGTCCGGGATTTACAAACACCGGGGAGCTGTTTTTT. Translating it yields CASSGPGFTNTGELFF.

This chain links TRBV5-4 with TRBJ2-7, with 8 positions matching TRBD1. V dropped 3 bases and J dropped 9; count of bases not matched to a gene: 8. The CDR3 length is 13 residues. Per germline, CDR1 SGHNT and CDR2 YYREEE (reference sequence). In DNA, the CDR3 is TGTGCCAGCAGCTATGGACAGGGCGTAGGGCAGTACGTC. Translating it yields CASSYGQGVGQYV.

The CDR3 region has the DNA TGTGCCAGCAGCCAAGAGGCCCGGGGACAGGGGGAAGAGACCCAGTACTTC. It encodes CASSQEARGQGEETQYF. This chain links TRBV3-1 (or the pseudogene TRBV3-2) with TRBJ2-5; 11 nucleotides align to TRBD1. CDR1 LGHDT and CDR2 YNNKEL come from the germline V gene (reference sequence). J was trimmed by 3 bases and V by 0 bases; bases with no gene match: 6. This CDR3 is built from 17 residues.

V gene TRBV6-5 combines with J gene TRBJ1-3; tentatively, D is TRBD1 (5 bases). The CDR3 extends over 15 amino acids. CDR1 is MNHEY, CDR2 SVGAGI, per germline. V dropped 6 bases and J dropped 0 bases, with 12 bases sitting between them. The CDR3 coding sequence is TGTGCCAGCAGCCTCGACAGTCTCTCTGGAAACACCATATATTTT. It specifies CASSLDSLSGNTIYF.

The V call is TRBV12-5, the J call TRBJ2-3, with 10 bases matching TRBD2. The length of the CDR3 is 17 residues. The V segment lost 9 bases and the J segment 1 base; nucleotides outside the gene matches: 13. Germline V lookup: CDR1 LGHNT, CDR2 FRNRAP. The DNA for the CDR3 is TGTGCTAGAGAACGGGCTAGCGGGGGAGCTGGCACAGATACGCAGTATTTT. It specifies CARERASGGAGTDTQYF.

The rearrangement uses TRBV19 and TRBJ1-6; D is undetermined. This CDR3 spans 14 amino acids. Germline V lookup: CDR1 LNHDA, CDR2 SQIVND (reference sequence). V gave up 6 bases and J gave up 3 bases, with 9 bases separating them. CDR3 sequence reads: CASRQQHYNSPLHF. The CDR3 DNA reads TGTGCCAGTAGGCAACAGCACTATAATTCACCCCTCCACTTT.

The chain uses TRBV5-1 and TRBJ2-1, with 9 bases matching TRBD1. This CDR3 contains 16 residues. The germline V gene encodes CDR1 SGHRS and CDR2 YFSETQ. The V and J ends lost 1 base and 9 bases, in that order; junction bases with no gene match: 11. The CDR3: CASSLNWDRELTEQFF. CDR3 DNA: TGCGCCAGCAGCTTGAATTGGGACAGGGAACTAACTGAGCAGTTCTTC. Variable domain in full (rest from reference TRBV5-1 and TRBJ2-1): KAGVTQTPRYLIKTRGQQVTLSCSPISGHRSVSWYQQTPGQGLQFLFEYFSETQRNKGNFPGRFSGRQFSNSRSEMNVSTLELGDSALYLCASSLNWDRELTEQFFGPGTRLTVL.

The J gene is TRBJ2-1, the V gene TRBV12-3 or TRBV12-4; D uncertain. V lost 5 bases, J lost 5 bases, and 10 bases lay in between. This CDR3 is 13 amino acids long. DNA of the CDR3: TGTGCCAGCAGTCGTGGCACAGACAATGAGCAGTTCTTC. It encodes CASSRGTDNEQFF.

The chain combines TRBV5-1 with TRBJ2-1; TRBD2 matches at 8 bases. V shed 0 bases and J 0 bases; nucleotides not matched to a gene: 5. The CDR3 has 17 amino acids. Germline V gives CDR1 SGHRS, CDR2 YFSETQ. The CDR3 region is CASSLGLAGPSYNEQFF. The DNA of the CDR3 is TGCGCCAGCAGCTTGGGCCTAGCGGGCCCCTCCTACAATGAGCAGTTCTTC.

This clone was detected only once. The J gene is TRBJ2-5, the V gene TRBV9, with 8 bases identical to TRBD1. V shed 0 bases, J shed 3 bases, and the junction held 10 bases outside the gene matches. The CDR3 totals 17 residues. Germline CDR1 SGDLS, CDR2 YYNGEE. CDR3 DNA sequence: TGTGCCAGCAGCGTAGGGGTTTCCGGGACAGGTAAAGAGACCCAGTACTTC. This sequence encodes CASSVGVSGTGKETQYF.

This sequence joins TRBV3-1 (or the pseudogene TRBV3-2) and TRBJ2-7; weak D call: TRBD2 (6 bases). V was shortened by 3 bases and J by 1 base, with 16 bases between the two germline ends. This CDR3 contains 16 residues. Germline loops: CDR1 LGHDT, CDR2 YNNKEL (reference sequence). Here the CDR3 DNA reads TGTGCCAGCAGCCAGCGGGGAAATTTCTTTTCCTACGAGCAGTACTTC. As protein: CASSQRGNFFSYEQYF.

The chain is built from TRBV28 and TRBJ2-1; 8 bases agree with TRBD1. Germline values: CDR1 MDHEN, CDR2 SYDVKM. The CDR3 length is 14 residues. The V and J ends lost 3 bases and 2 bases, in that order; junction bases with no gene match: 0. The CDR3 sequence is CASSLGQAYNEQFF. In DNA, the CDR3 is TGTGCCAGCAGTTTGGGACAGGCCTACAATGAGCAGTTCTTC.

The CDR3 sequence: CASSPGLSYRVDTQYF. The CDR3 DNA follows: TGTGCCAGCAGCCCGGGACTATCCTATCGGGTAGATACGCAGTATTTT. The rearrangement joins TRBV5-4 to TRBJ2-3, with 7 nucleotides matching TRBD2. Germline CDR1 is SGHNT and CDR2 is YYREEE (reference sequence). Trimming at V came to 4 bases and at J to 5 bases, leaving 13 bases not matched to a gene. The CDR3 length is 16 residues.

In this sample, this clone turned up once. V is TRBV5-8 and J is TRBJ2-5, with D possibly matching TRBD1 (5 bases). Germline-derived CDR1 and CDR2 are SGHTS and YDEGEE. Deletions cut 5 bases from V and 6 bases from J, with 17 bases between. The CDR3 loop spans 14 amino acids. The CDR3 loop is CASRGWGRAQTQYF. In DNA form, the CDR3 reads TGTGCCAGCAGGGGGTGGGGCAGGGCCCAGACCCAGTACTTC.

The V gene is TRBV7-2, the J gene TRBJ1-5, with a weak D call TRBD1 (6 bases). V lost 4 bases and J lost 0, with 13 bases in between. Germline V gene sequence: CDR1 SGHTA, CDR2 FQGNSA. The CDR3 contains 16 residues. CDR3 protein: CASSSQGTYSNQPQHF. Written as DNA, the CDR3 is TGTGCCAGCAGCTCACAGGGAACTTATAGCAATCAGCCCCAGCATTTT.

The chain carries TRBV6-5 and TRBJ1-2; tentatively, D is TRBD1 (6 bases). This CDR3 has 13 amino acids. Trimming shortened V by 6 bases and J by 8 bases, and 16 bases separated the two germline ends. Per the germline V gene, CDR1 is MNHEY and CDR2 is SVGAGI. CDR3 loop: CASSTQGKGGYTF. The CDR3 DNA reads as TGTGCCAGCAGCACACAGGGTAAAGGAGGCTACACCTTC.

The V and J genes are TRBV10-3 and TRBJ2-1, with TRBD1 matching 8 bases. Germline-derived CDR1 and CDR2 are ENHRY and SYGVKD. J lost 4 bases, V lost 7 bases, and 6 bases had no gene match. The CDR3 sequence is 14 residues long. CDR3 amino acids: CAITDRGGYNEQFF. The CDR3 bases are TGTGCCATCACCGACAGGGGTGGTTACAATGAGCAGTTCTTC.